This T cell receptor (beta chain) stems from a study of T cells in tumors after PD-1 blockade. Study background: Excluded were patients with checkpoint blockade, immunosuppressants, or radiotherapy or other anti-cancer therapy within 4 weeks.

Input was 616 ng to 6,004 ng of genomic DNA from tumor or blood. Clones were sequenced by immunoSEQ multiplex PCR, and TCRdb holds only the in-frame ones, with some missing. The table includes tens of thousands of clones, around four fifths detected once. The study, taken as a whole, reports: Blood contained approximately 40% of the tumor's TCR clonotypes.

A note on this clone: The antigen is unknown.

This TCR came from a human donor with advanced basal cell or squamous cell carcinoma (not recorded which). The sample here was PBMCs, taken before anti-PD-1 therapy.

CDR3 sequence: CASRFGQGAYEQYF. Written as DNA, the CDR3 is TGTGCCAGCAGGTTCGGACAGGGAGCCTACGAGCAGTACTTC. The chain carries TRBV6-5 and TRBJ2-7, with 8 bases that match TRBD1. The ends lost 6 bases at V and 2 bases at J; junction bases unmatched: 6. This CDR3 spans 14 amino acids. Germline assignment: CDR1 MNHEY and CDR2 SVGAGI.